One and the same sample provided the 18 T cell receptor beta chains below, sequenced in a study of blood T cells in healthy people across ages. PCR was performed a second time for roughly 7 to 12 cycles using a sample-barcoded 5' primer and a J-beta primer mix. TCRdb passed the 5' RACE reads through MiXCR, listing each CDR3 protein once. The data show 600,000 to 900,000 distinct CDR3 sequences, more than 25% seen once. A further study also used this sample, focusing on T cells of mothers and their children.

The specimen was blood. Receptors were obtained from a boy younger than 18 in good health.

This clonotype was found many times. The chain recombines TRBV5-1 with TRBJ1-2; D gene uncertain. The V gene lost 2 bases and the J gene lost 4 bases, with 12 bases spanning the gap. The germline gives CDR1 SGHRS, CDR2 YFSETQ. The CDR3 totals 14 residues. The CDR3 loop reads CASSFSEARYGYTF. The CDR3 DNA reads TGCGCCAGCAGCTTCAGTGAGGCTCGCTATGGCTACACCTTC.

This clonotype turned up a few times. The genes are TRBV2 and TRBJ2-4; D unresolved. Germline loops: CDR1 SNHLY, CDR2 FYNNEI. This CDR3 has 16 residues. V was clipped by 8 bases and J by 1 base, with 18 bases between them. CDR3 in amino acids: CASYRAPWRAKNIQYF. In DNA, the CDR3 is TGTGCCAGCTACCGGGCCCCTTGGCGTGCCAAAAACATTCAGTACTTC.

This clonotype was seen a few times. The chain has TRBV10-3 and TRBJ2-1; 14 bases align to TRBD2. This CDR3 is built from 17 residues. The junction had 6 bases not matched to a gene; V was cut back by 0 bases and J by 8 bases. Germline V gene data show CDR1 as ENHRY and CDR2 as SYGVKD. The CDR3 loop is CAISESTLGLAGDEQFF. The CDR3, as DNA: TGTGCCATCAGTGAGTCTACCTTGGGACTAGCGGGGGATGAGCAGTTCTTC.

The chain employs TRBV5-1 and TRBJ2-5; the match to TRBD1 covers 9 bases. With V trimmed by 2 bases and J by 4 bases, 3 bases remained unmatched. Per germline, CDR1 SGHRS and CDR2 YFSETQ. The CDR3 loop spans 14 amino acids. The CDR3 nucleotides are TGCGCCAGCAGCTTACAGGGGGCTGCAGAGACCCAGTACTTC. Residues: CASSLQGAAETQYF.

This rearrangement joins TRBV13 to TRBJ2-1; a weak D match, TRBD1 (7 bases). The end of the DNA fits TRBJ2-5 better, so the J call may be wrong. The germline gives CDR1 PRHDT, CDR2 FYEKMQ (reference sequence). CDR3 length: 15 residues. CDR3 in DNA: TGTGCCAGCAGCACCCCAGGGGGAGGAGGAGAGACCCAGTACTTC. Its translation is CASSTPGGGGETQYF.

This clonotype was picked up many times. The chain recombines TRBV12-3 or TRBV12-4 with TRBJ1-5, with D possibly TRBD1 on 6 matching bases. The CDR3 contains 17 residues. V lost 5 bases and J 7 bases, leaving 24 bases between the germline ends. Written as DNA, the CDR3 is TGTGCCAGCAGTACCGAACCGGGACACCCATTAGGGCAGCCCCAGCATTTT. As protein: CASSTEPGHPLGQPQHF.

This clonotype was seen only a few times. The V and J genes are TRBV7-9 and TRBJ2-7, with D perhaps TRBD2 (5 bases). CDR3 length: 12 amino acids. Trimming removed 6 bases from V and 2 bases from J, with 8 bases in between. Germline V lookup: CDR1 SEHNR, CDR2 FQNEAQ (reference sequence). The DNA for the CDR3 is TGTGCCAGCAGGCTAGCTACCTACGAGCAGTACTTC. This gives the protein CASRLATYEQYF.

The chain joins TRBV6-5 to TRBJ2-3; no clear D gene. Deletions cut 6 bases from V and 3 bases from J, with 10 bases between. The length of the CDR3 is 13 residues. In germline, CDR1 is MNHEY, CDR2 SVGAGI. Here the CDR3 reads CASSYKETDTQYF. The CDR3 DNA reads as TGTGCCAGCAGCTACAAGGAAACAGATACGCAGTATTTT.

This clonotype was found a few times. V usage is TRBV3-1 and J usage is TRBJ2-7; D gene unclear. The CDR3 totals 17 residues. The V end lost 1 base, the J end lost 0 bases, and 16 bases lay between the germline ends. Germline CDR1 and CDR2: LGHDT and YNNKEL (reference sequence). In DNA form, the CDR3 reads TGTGCCAGCAGCCAAGTTGGGTCCAGGAGAGCCTCCTACGAGCAGTACTTC. This translates into CASSQVGSRRASYEQYF.

This chain's CDR3 is CSVEDRENYGYTF. For the CDR3, the DNA is TGCAGCGTTGAAGATCGGGAGAACTATGGCTACACCTTC. This chain connects TRBV29-1 to TRBJ1-2; no firm D call. The CDR3 is 13 residues long. The germline gives CDR1 SQVTM, CDR2 ANQGSEA. Trimming took 0 bases from V and 2 from J, leaving 7 bases between them.

This clonotype was seen a handful of times. The chain employs TRBV28 and TRBJ1-4; no definite D call. The CDR3 runs to 16 residues. CDR1 is MDHEN, CDR2 SYDVKM, per germline. V lost 4 bases and J 0 bases, leaving 12 bases between the germline ends. CDR3 nucleotides: TGTGCCAGCAGTTCTAATTCCCTGGCAACTAATGAAAAACTGTTTTTT. Protein sequence: CASSSNSLATNEKLFF.

This sequence joins TRBV10-3 and TRBJ2-4, with 9 positions matching TRBD2. CDR3 length: 14 amino acids. Germline V gene sequence: CDR1 ENHRY, CDR2 SYGVKD. V lost 6 bases to trimming and J lost 8 bases; unmatched junction nucleotides: 8. CDR3 residues: CAIRSGTSRDIQYF. CDR3 coding DNA: TGTGCCATCAGATCCGGGACTAGCAGGGACATTCAGTACTTC.

This clonotype was seen a handful of times. This rearrangement joins TRBV7-3 to TRBJ1-3; 10 bases align to TRBD1. This CDR3 spans 17 amino acids. Trimming cost V 3 bases and J 4 bases; bases outside gene matches: 9. CDR1 is SGHTA and CDR2 is FQGTGA in the germline V gene. This chain's CDR3 is CASSFYPGTGDGNTIYF. DNA of the CDR3: TGTGCCAGCAGCTTTTACCCCGGGACAGGGGACGGAAACACCATATATTTT.

This clonotype appeared a few times. V usage is TRBV5-1 and J usage is TRBJ1-1, with D hard to call. This CDR3 spans 16 amino acids. Germline CDR1 SGHRS, CDR2 YFSETQ. Trimming took 1 base from V and 5 from J, leaving 18 bases between them. For the CDR3, the DNA is TGCGCCAGCAGCTTGAGGACCATGGGCCTGAGGACTGAAGCTTTCTTT. It yields the protein CASSLRTMGLRTEAFF.

The rearrangement links TRBV20-1 to TRBJ2-5, with unresolved D. The CDR3 consists of 14 residues. Deletions cut 2 bases from V and 5 bases from J, with 15 bases between. CDR1 is DFQATT and CDR2 is SNEGSKA in the germline V gene (reference sequence). The CDR3 loop is CSARKAPPLETQYF. Written as DNA, the CDR3 is TGCAGTGCTAGAAAGGCCCCCCCGTTGGAGACCCAGTACTTC.

This clonotype was detected only a few times. The chain recombines TRBV6-1 with TRBJ2-7; D might be TRBD1 (6 bases). Looked up from germline, CDR1 is MNHNS and CDR2 is SASEGT. CDR3 length equals 15 residues. V shed 2 bases and J shed 4 bases, with 15 bases lying between them. CDR3 amino acids: CASSEPGESPYEQYF. The CDR3 DNA follows: TGTGCCAGCAGTGAACCAGGGGAGAGTCCTTACGAGCAGTACTTC.

The gene calls are TRBV4-3 and TRBJ2-1, with D tentatively TRBD2 (6 bases). CDR3 length: 16 amino acids. Trimming stripped 0 bases from V and 0 bases from J, with 9 bases between. In germline, CDR1 is LGHNA, CDR2 YSLEER. CDR3 in DNA: TGCGCCAGCAGCCAAGATGGTAGCGGCTCCTACAATGAGCAGTTCTTC. It translates to CASSQDGSGSYNEQFF.

The table lists this clonotype with a few counts. The chain recombines TRBV20-1 with TRBJ1-1, with TRBD1 matching 9 bases. Per germline, CDR1 DFQATT and CDR2 SNEGSKA (reference sequence). J was trimmed by 1 base and V by 6 bases; bases with no gene match: 3. There are 13 residues in the CDR3. The CDR3 sequence is CSAGGQGNTEAFF. The CDR3 DNA is TGCAGTGCCGGGGGACAGGGGAACACTGAAGCTTTCTTT.